These 23 T cell receptor beta chains share one sample of origin, sequenced in a study of regulatory T cells in long-lasting Graves disease. Libraries of TCR beta came from iRepertoire HTBI primers plus Arm-PCR of CDR3 regions. TCRdb called the multiplex PCR reads again in MiXCR, with one record for every CDR3 protein. The sample yields some 370,000 distinct CDR3 sequences, around 23% seen once. Time point meaning: persistent/refractory GD, antithyroid drugs over 5 years with positive TRAb. PBMCs provided the RNA from which the TCR library was made. Specimen: peripheral blood mononuclear cells (PBMCs), collected when the disease was refractory, from a patient treated with antithyroid drugs. The receptors were sampled from a woman aged 40 to 50 with Graves disease.

This clonotype was seen only a few times. The genes are TRBV18 and TRBJ1-4; tentative D call: TRBD1 (5 bases). The germline V gene has CDR1 KGHSH and CDR2 LQKENI. The CDR3 has 14 residues. V lost 3 bases and J lost 4, with 9 bases in between. The CDR3 loop is CASSPQGFNEKLFF. The DNA for the CDR3 is TGTGCCAGCTCACCGCAGGGATTTAATGAAAAACTGTTTTTT.

This chain links TRBV20-1 with TRBJ2-7, with 13 bases lining up with TRBD2. V trimming: 4 bases; J trimming: 0 bases; junction bases outside the gene matches: 9. This CDR3 comprises 17 residues. Germline values: CDR1 DFQATT, CDR2 SNEGSKA (reference sequence). The CDR3: CSAKLAGGPGSSYEQYF. The CDR3 coding sequence is TGCAGTGCTAAACTAGCGGGAGGGCCTGGGAGCTCCTACGAGCAGTACTTC.

With regard to this clonotype: At one end the junction does not follow the germline gene, possibly because of a read error. The genes are TRBV2 and TRBJ2-7; 7 nucleotides line up with TRBD2. Germline CDR1 is SNHLY and CDR2 is FYNNEI. The CDR3 consists of 15 residues. The CDR3 is CASSQVGARGDEQYF. As DNA, the CDR3 is TGCGCCAGCAGCCAAGTGGGAGCTCGGGGGGACGAGCAGTACTTC. Together with reference TRBV2 and TRBJ2-7, the CDR3 gives the full variable domain: EPEVTQTPSHQVTQMGQEVILRCVPISNHLYFYWYRQILGQKVEFLVSFYNNEISEKSEIFDDQFSVERPDGSNFTLKIRSTKLEDSAMYFCASSQVGARGDEQYFGPGTRLTVT.

The V call is TRBV6-5, the J call TRBJ1-1, with TRBD1 as a possible D gene (6 bases). The germline V gene has CDR1 MNHEY and CDR2 SVGAGI. V lost 2 bases to trimming and J lost 1 base, with 17 bases between them. The CDR3 loop spans 17 amino acids. The CDR3 loop reads CASSYTEGPGQNTEAFF. The CDR3 nucleotides read TGTGCCAGCAGTTACACAGAAGGTCCGGGACAGAACACTGAAGCTTTCTTT.

This clonotype was detected ten times or more. V and J are TRBV12-3 or TRBV12-4 and TRBJ2-5; TRBD1 matches 8 bases. This CDR3 spans 14 amino acids. V gave up 3 bases and J gave up 3 bases; unmatched junction bases: 3. CDR3 protein: CASSFRQGKETQYF. In DNA form, the CDR3 reads TGTGCCAGCAGTTTTCGACAGGGGAAAGAGACCCAGTACTTC.

The gene calls are TRBV19 and TRBJ2-1; TRBD1 is a possible D gene (5 bases). V was trimmed by 3 bases and J by 3 bases, leaving 6 bases between them. The CDR3 has 13 residues. Germline loops: CDR1 LNHDA, CDR2 SQIVND (reference sequence). This CDR3 reads CASSMDNYNEQFF. The CDR3 coding sequence is TGTGCCAGTAGTATGGACAACTACAATGAGCAGTTCTTC.

This clonotype was detected a few times. The chain combines TRBV19 with TRBJ2-2; TRBD1 is a possible D gene (6 bases). V lost 6 bases and J lost 2, with 22 bases in between. CDR1 LNHDA and CDR2 SQIVND come from the germline V gene (reference sequence). The CDR3 is 18 residues long. The CDR3 is CASREARTVRINTGELFF. CDR3 bases: TGTGCCAGTAGAGAAGCTAGGACAGTACGAATTAACACCGGGGAGCTGTTTTTT.

This clonotype was recorded at least ten times. V gene TRBV2 combines with J gene TRBJ1-1, with a tentative D call TRBD1 (6 bases). CDR3 length: 16 residues. CDR1 and CDR2 (germline): SNHLY, FYNNEI. V lost 4 bases to trimming and J lost 0 bases, with 15 bases between them. The CDR3 loop reads CASSVKQGDLNTEAFF. Here the CDR3 DNA reads TGTGCCAGCAGTGTGAAACAGGGTGATTTGAACACTGAAGCTTTCTTT. The variable domain in full, completed from reference TRBV2 and TRBJ1-1, reads EPEVTQTPSHQVTQMGQEVILRCVPISNHLYFYWYRQILGQKVEFLVSFYNNEISEKSEIFDDQFSVERPDGSNFTLKIRSTKLEDSAMYFCASSVKQGDLNTEAFFGQGTRLTVV.

This clonotype was recorded at least ten times. The chain combines TRBV20-1 with TRBJ1-4; D remains ambiguous. This CDR3 region has 15 residues. CDR1 and CDR2 (germline): DFQATT, SNEGSKA (reference sequence). V was cut by 0 bases and J by 8 bases, with 16 bases left in between. The CDR3 protein is CSAREARARSEKLFF. In DNA, the CDR3 is TGCAGTGCTAGAGAAGCGAGGGCCAGATCGGAAAAACTGTTTTTT.

The table lists this clonotype with many counts. V is TRBV7-8 and J is TRBJ2-5; tentatively, D is TRBD2 (5 bases). Germline assignment: CDR1 SGHVS and CDR2 FQNEAQ. The V end was cut by 3 bases, the J end by 5 bases, with 13 bases between. This CDR3 has 14 amino acids. This chain's CDR3 is CASSFGWERETQYF. DNA for the CDR3: TGTGCCAGCAGCTTTGGGTGGGAGAGGGAGACCCAGTACTTC.

The V call is TRBV3-1, the J call TRBJ2-7; unclear D gene. The V and J ends lost 1 base and 0 bases respectively, with 13 bases between them. CDR3 length: 16 residues. Looked up from germline, CDR1 is LGHDT and CDR2 is YNNKEL (reference sequence). CDR3 sequence: CASSQGLRGSSYEQYF. CDR3 nucleotide sequence: TGTGCCAGCAGCCAAGGTCTTAGAGGAAGCTCCTACGAGCAGTACTTC.

This clonotype was picked up many times. This chain connects TRBV28 to TRBJ2-7; D gene uncertain. Trimming took 4 bases from V and 2 from J, leaving 15 bases between them. Germline V gives CDR1 MDHEN, CDR2 SYDVKM. The CDR3 has 15 residues. The CDR3 loop reads CASSSIPMGTYEQYF. The CDR3 DNA sequence: TGTGCCAGCAGTTCGATCCCGATGGGAACCTACGAGCAGTACTTC.

This clonotype was observed at least ten times. J is TRBJ1-1 and V is TRBV12-3 or TRBV12-4, with 8 bases fitting TRBD1. This CDR3 spans 14 amino acids. Unmatched junction bases numbered 6, after V lost 6 bases and J lost 3 bases. The CDR3: CASSLQGGDTEAFF. The DNA for the CDR3 is TGTGCCAGCAGCCTACAGGGGGGGGACACTGAAGCTTTCTTT.

This clonotype has ten or more counts. V and J are TRBV28 and TRBJ1-1; the D is unclear. This CDR3 has 12 residues. Trimming stripped 3 bases from V and 5 bases from J, with 7 bases between. Germline CDR1 and CDR2: MDHEN and SYDVKM. The CDR3 DNA reads as TGTGCCAGCAGTTTTAAATGGACTGAAGCTTTCTTT. It yields the protein CASSFKWTEAFF.

This clonotype was found a few times. The chain employs TRBV6-1 and TRBJ2-2; TRBD2 matches 8 bases. The V and J ends lost 7 bases and 4 bases, in that order; junction bases with no gene match: 5. This CDR3 has 14 residues. Germline lookup yields CDR1 MNHNS and CDR2 SASEGT. The CDR3 region has the DNA TGTGCCAGCAAAGGGACTAGTAGCACCGGGGAGCTGTTTTTT. Amino acid sequence: CASKGTSSTGELFF.

This clonotype was observed at least ten times. V usage is TRBV20-1 and J usage is TRBJ2-7; TRBD2 aligns across 9 bases. J gave up 7 bases and V 0 bases, and 7 bases lay outside the gene matches. CDR1 is DFQATT and CDR2 is SNEGSKA in the germline V gene (reference sequence). The CDR3 loop spans 14 amino acids. The CDR3 is CSAREAGGPEEQYF. The CDR3 DNA reads TGCAGTGCTAGAGAGGCGGGAGGGCCGGAGGAGCAGTACTTC.

This clonotype was observed at least ten times. The V and J genes are TRBV28 and TRBJ1-6; tentative D call: TRBD1 (5 bases). This CDR3 comprises 14 residues. V lost 3 bases, J lost 10 bases, and 13 bases lay in between. Per the germline V gene, CDR1 is MDHEN and CDR2 is SYDVKM. This chain's CDR3 is CASSLVGAKSPLHF. For the CDR3, the DNA is TGTGCCAGCAGTTTGGTAGGGGCAAAGTCACCCCTCCACTTT.

Note on this clonotype: Being one base from a much bigger clone, this may be a read error. The chain couples TRBV20-1 to TRBJ2-5, with 15 bases fitting TRBD2. This CDR3 contains 16 residues. Germline CDR1 and CDR2: DFQATT and SNEGSKA (reference sequence). CDR3 in DNA: TGCAATGCTAGAGGACTAGCGGGAGGGTACCAAGAGACCCAGTACTTC. This encodes CNARGLAGGYQETQYF.

The chain carries TRBV5-1 and TRBJ2-7; 11 nucleotides agree with TRBD1. V dropped 1 base and J dropped 8; count of bases not matched to a gene: 11. Germline lookup yields CDR1 SGHRS and CDR2 YFSETQ. The CDR3 spans 16 residues. The CDR3 is CASSLPFSGTGGQQYF. CDR3 nucleotide sequence: TGCGCCAGCAGCTTGCCCTTCTCCGGGACAGGGGGACAGCAGTACTTC.

This clonotype has a handful of counts. The chain recombines TRBV7-9 with TRBJ2-1; 10 positions agree with TRBD2. Trimming at V came to 4 bases and at J to 6 bases, leaving 12 bases not matched to a gene. CDR3 length: 17 amino acids. Germline assignment: CDR1 SEHNR and CDR2 FQNEAQ (reference sequence). The CDR3 DNA reads TGTGCCAGCAGCTCCGGTTTAAGGACTAGCGGAGGCAATGAGCAGTTCTTC. Its protein is CASSSGLRTSGGNEQFF.

This clonotype was counted a few times. A junction boundary mismatches the germline segment, possibly from a read error. This chain connects TRBV2 to TRBJ1-1; possibly TRBD1 for D (5 bases). Germline CDR1 reads SNHLY; CDR2 reads FYNNEI. This CDR3 spans 13 amino acids. CDR3 bases: TGTGCCAGCAGTAGGGACCTGAACACTGAAGCTCTCTTT. Its translation: CASSRDLNTEALF.

This clonotype was counted between two and nine times. The rearrangement joins TRBV28 to TRBJ2-1; TRBD2 matches 7 bases. V was clipped by 5 bases and J by 8 bases; unmatched bases: 9. The CDR3 has 14 amino acids. The germline CDR1 and CDR2 sequences are MDHEN and SYDVKM. In DNA form, the CDR3 reads TGTGCCAGCAGTACCCTGACTAGCATCTATGAGCAGTTCTTC. It is translated as CASSTLTSIYEQFF.

The chain couples TRBV6-2 or TRBV6-3 to TRBJ2-2, with 7 bases fitting TRBD1. CDR3 length equals 15 residues. J lost 4 bases, V lost 6 bases, and 8 bases had no gene match. Germline CDR1 and CDR2: MNHEY and SVGEGT. CDR3 in amino acids: CASRWGRGSTGELFF. The CDR3, as DNA: TGTGCCAGCAGGTGGGGCAGGGGGTCCACCGGGGAGCTGTTTTTT.